The 2 T cell receptor beta chains below were found in one sample sequenced in a study of neoadjuvant anti-PD-1 for oral cavity cancer. Profiled with immunoSEQ multiplex PCR; TCRdb holds only in-frame clones, not every one. Among about 7,900 clones listed, 62% were seen once. The time point was: after neoadjuvant nivolumab, at surgical resection. The sequencing here drew on PBMCs, taken after nivolumab (anti-PD-1) treatment. The origin of the receptors is a person aged 40 to 85 with oral cavity squamous cell carcinoma.

This clone came up a few times. The gene calls are TRBV4-1 and TRBJ1-5, with TRBD1 matching over 7 bases. CDR3 length: 16 residues. Germline trimming cut 3 bases from V and 1 base from J; bases unmatched to any gene: 6. Germline V CDR1 and CDR2: MGHRA, YSYEKL. DNA of the CDR3: TGCGCCAGCAGCCAGGAAACAGGGGTAAGCAATCAGCCCCAGCATTTT. It specifies CASSQETGVSNQPQHF.

The rearrangement links TRBV13 to TRBJ1-2; D is unclear. V was pared by 5 bases and J by 8 bases, with 15 bases between. CDR1 is PRHDT, CDR2 FYEKMQ, per germline (reference sequence). This CDR3 spans 13 amino acids. CDR3 in amino acids: CASSQTASRGYTF. The CDR3 nucleotides are TGTGCCAGCAGCCAGACGGCCTCACGAGGCTACACCTTC.